The 12 T cell receptor beta chains below were found in one sample sequenced in a study of blood T cell repertoires in COVID-19. Clones were sequenced by immunoSEQ multiplex PCR, and TCRdb holds only the in-frame ones, with some missing. The profile shows over 200,000 clones, roughly 80% of them singletons. Input material: peripheral blood. The origin of the receptors is a human donor in a cohort sampled during active COVID-19.

The rearrangement links TRBV19 to TRBJ2-7; 8 nucleotides line up with TRBD1. This CDR3 has 12 amino acids. Germline V gene lookup returns CDR1 LNHDA and CDR2 SQIVND (reference sequence). After removal of 9 bases from V and 3 bases from J, the junction contained 4 bases not matched to a gene. CDR3 sequence reads: CASTGQGYEQYF. CDR3 coding DNA: TGTGCCAGCACTGGACAGGGCTACGAGCAGTACTTC. Full variable domain (remainder filled in from reference TRBV19 and TRBJ2-7): DGGITQSPKYLFRKEGQNVTLSCEQNLNHDAMYWYRQDPGQGLRLIYYSQIVNDFQKGDIAEGYSVSREKKESFPLTVTSAQKNPTAFYLCASTGQGYEQYFGPGTRLTVT.

The chain carries TRBV19 and TRBJ2-7; 8 bases are shared with TRBD1. With V trimmed by 6 bases and J by 1 base, 8 bases remained unmatched. The germline V gene has CDR1 LNHDA and CDR2 SQIVND (reference sequence). The CDR3 contains 15 residues. The DNA of the CDR3 is TGTGCCAGTAGCCCTAACAGGGGGACTTCCTACGAGCAGTACTTC. This sequence encodes CASSPNRGTSYEQYF.

The V gene is TRBV11-1, the J gene TRBJ2-5; D is perhaps TRBD2 (6 bases). CDR1 and CDR2 (germline): SGHAT, FQDESV (reference sequence). This CDR3 has 14 residues. V gave up 5 bases and J gave up 5 bases, with 15 bases separating them. CDR3 sequence reads: CASSQGRELETQYF. CDR3 bases: TGTGCCAGCAGCCAAGGCCGGGAGCTTGAGACCCAGTACTTC.

This clone was observed once. The J gene is TRBJ2-2, the V gene TRBV14, with D perhaps matching TRBD2 (6 bases). With 4 bases removed from V and 1 base from J, the gap between germline ends came to 10 bases. Looked up from germline, CDR1 is SGHDN and CDR2 is FVKESK. CDR3 length equals 15 residues. In nucleotides, the CDR3 is TGTGCCAGCAGCCCCCGGGACTGGAACACCGGGGAGCTGTTTTTT. Its translation is CASSPRDWNTGELFF.

V usage is TRBV6-2 or TRBV6-3 and J usage is TRBJ2-5; the match to TRBD2 covers 7 bases. V was pared by 5 bases and J by 2 bases, with 11 bases of the junction left unmatched. This CDR3 has 16 amino acids. The germline CDR1 and CDR2 sequences are MNHEY and SVGEGT. The CDR3 reads CASSPSGRGSQETQYF. In nucleotides, the CDR3 is TGTGCCAGCAGTCCCTCGGGGCGGGGGTCTCAAGAGACCCAGTACTTC.

The J gene is TRBJ2-7, the V gene TRBV7-9, with 12 bases identical to TRBD2. CDR3 size: 17 residues. The germline V gene encodes CDR1 SEHNR and CDR2 FQNEAQ (reference sequence). The ends lost 5 bases at V and 7 bases at J; junction bases unmatched: 15. The CDR3 DNA reads TGTGCCAGCAGCCCCGTGGGACTAGCGGGTACTCCGAGGGAGCAGTACTTC. Translated, it gives CASSPVGLAGTPREQYF.

This clone appeared a single time. The chain carries TRBV9 and TRBJ2-7; possible D gene TRBD1, 6 bases. Per germline, CDR1 SGDLS and CDR2 YYNGEE. Trimming cost V 0 bases and J 5 bases, with 6 bases left between them. There are 12 residues in the CDR3. CDR3 in amino acids: CASSVGTDEQYF. The CDR3 DNA is TGTGCCAGCAGCGTAGGGACAGACGAGCAGTACTTC. Variable domain in full (rest from reference TRBV9 and TRBJ2-7): DSGVTQTPKHLITATGQRVTLRCSPRSGDLSVYWYQQSLDQGLQFLIQYYNGEERAKGNILERFSAQQFPDLHSELNLSSLELGDSALYFCASSVGTDEQYFGPGTRLTVT.

The V call is TRBV28, the J call TRBJ1-1; the D is unclear. Germline assignment: CDR1 MDHEN and CDR2 SYDVKM. The germline V and J ends were trimmed by 3 bases and 6 bases, with 5 bases remaining between them. The CDR3 length is 11 residues. Here the CDR3 reads CASSFTAEAFF. The CDR3 bases are TGTGCCAGCAGTTTCACAGCTGAAGCTTTCTTT.

The chain couples TRBV4-1 to TRBJ2-7; 7 bases line up with TRBD1. This CDR3 is built from 15 residues. The ends lost 0 bases at V and 4 bases at J; junction bases unmatched: 6. The germline V gene encodes CDR1 MGHRA and CDR2 YSYEKL. The CDR3 sequence: CASSQEGTVGYEQYF. The DNA for the CDR3 is TGCGCCAGCAGCCAAGAGGGGACAGTCGGATACGAGCAGTACTTC.

V usage is TRBV7-2 and J usage is TRBJ2-7; 7 bases map to TRBD2. The CDR3 consists of 16 residues. V shed 5 bases and J 7 bases; nucleotides not matched to a gene: 17. Germline CDR1 and CDR2: SGHTA and FQGNSA. This CDR3 reads CASSQRVGGRTGEQYF. The CDR3 coding sequence is TGTGCCAGCAGCCAGCGCGTGGGCGGGAGAACGGGTGAGCAGTACTTC. The full variable domain, its missing parts supplied by reference TRBV7-2 and TRBJ2-7, is GAGVSQSPSNKVTEKGKDVELRCDPISGHTALYWYRQSLGQGLEFLIYFQGNSAPDKSGLPSDRFSAERTGGSVSTLTIQRTQQEDSAVYLCASSQRVGGRTGEQYFGPGTRLTVT.

This chain joins TRBV7-2 and TRBJ2-5; TRBD1 matches 9 bases. This CDR3 spans 14 amino acids. The germline gives CDR1 SGHTA, CDR2 FQGNSA. After removal of 5 bases from V and 3 bases from J, the junction contained 4 bases not matched to a gene. Here the CDR3 reads CASSLTGGKETQYF. CDR3 sequence (DNA): TGTGCCAGCAGCCTAACAGGGGGCAAAGAGACCCAGTACTTC.

The chain uses TRBV5-4 and TRBJ2-7, with 10 nucleotides matching TRBD2. V lost 0 bases to trimming and J lost 5 bases; unmatched junction nucleotides: 5. CDR3 length equals 15 residues. CDR1 is SGHNT, CDR2 YYREEE, per germline (reference sequence). The CDR3 loop is CASSLAPSGRNEQYF. CDR3 sequence (DNA): TGTGCCAGCAGCTTGGCTCCTAGCGGGAGAAACGAGCAGTACTTC.